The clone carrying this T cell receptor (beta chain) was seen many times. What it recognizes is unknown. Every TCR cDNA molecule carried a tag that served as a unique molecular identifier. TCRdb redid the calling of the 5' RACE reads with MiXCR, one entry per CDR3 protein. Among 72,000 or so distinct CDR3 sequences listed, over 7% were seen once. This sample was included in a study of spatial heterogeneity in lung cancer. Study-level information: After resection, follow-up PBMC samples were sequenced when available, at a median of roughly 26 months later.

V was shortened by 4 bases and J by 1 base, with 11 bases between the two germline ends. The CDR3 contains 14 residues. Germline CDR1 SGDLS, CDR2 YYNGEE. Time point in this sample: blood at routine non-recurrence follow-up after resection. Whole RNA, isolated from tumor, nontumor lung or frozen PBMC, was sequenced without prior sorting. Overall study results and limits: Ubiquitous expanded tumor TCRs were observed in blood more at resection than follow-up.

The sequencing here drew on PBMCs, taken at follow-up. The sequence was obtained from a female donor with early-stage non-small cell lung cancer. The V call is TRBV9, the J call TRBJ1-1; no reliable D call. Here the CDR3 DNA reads TGTGCCAGCAGCCTACAGTACTCGAACACTGAAGCTTTCTTT. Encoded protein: CASSLQYSNTEAFF. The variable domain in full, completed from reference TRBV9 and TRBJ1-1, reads DSGVTQTPKHLITATGQRVTLRCSPRSGDLSVYWYQQSLDQGLQFLIQYYNGEERAKGNILERFSAQQFPDLHSELNLSSLELGDSALYFCASSLQYSNTEAFFGQGTRLTVV.